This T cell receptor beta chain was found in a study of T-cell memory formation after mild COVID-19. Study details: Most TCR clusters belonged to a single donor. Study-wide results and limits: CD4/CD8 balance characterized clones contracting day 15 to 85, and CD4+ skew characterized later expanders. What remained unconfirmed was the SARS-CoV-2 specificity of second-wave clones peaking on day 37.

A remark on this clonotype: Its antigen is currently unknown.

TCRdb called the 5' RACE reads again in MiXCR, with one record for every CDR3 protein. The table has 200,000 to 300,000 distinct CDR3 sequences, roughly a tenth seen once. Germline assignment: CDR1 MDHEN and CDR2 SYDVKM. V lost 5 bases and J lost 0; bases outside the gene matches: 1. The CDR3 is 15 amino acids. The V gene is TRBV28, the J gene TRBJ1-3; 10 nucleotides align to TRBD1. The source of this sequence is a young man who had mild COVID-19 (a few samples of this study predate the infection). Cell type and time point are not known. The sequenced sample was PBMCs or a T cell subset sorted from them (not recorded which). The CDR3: CASSDRGLSGNTIYF. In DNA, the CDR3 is TGTGCCAGCAGTGACAGGGGGCTCTCTGGAAACACCATATATTTT.